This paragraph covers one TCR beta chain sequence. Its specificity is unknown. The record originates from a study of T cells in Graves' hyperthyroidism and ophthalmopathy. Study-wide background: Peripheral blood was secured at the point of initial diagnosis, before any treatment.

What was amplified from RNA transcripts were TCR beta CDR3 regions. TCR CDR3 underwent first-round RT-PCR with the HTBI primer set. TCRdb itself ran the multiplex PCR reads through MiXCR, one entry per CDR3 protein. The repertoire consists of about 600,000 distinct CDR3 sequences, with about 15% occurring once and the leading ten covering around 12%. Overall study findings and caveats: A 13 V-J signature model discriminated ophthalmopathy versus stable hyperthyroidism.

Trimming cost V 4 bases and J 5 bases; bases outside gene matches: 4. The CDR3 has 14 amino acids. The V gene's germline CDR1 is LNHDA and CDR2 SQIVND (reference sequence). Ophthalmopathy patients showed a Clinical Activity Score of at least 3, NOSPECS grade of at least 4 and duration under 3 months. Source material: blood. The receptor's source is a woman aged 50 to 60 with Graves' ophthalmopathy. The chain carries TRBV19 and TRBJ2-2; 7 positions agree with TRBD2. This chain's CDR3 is CASSRKRETGELFF. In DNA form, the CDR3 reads TGTGCCAGTAGTAGGAAGCGGGAAACCGGGGAGCTGTTTTTT. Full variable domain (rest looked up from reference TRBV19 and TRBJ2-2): DGGITQSPKYLFRKEGQNVTLSCEQNLNHDAMYWYRQDPGQGLRLIYYSQIVNDFQKGDIAEGYSVSREKKESFPLTVTSAQKNPTAFYLCASSRKRETGELFFGEGSRLTVL.